Included here is one T cell receptor (beta chain) sequence, with context. Germline V gene data show CDR1 as MNHNS and CDR2 as SASEGT. Trimming took 0 bases from V and 8 from J, leaving 17 bases between them. This CDR3 has 16 residues. This sample is part of a study of blood T cell repertoires in COVID-19. Turning to the study itself: Researchers got acute and convalescent COVID-19 samples from the United States, Italy and Spain. PBMCs, B-cell-depleted T cells, or T cells were the source of the cDNA or gDNA that made up the material.

Authors' processing steps: Estimation of nucleated cell counts relied on the amplification of reference gene primers. Method: immunoSEQ multiplex PCR; TCRdb's copy keeps in-frame clones and lacks some. V, J and clone size were drawn from that table, and D and trimming were deduced from the DNA. The table has about 150,000 clones, 75% to 80% seen once; the top ten hold roughly 1.7%. V and J are TRBV6-1 and TRBJ1-3; D not certain. The specimen was peripheral blood. The sequence was obtained from an older man with acute or convalescent COVID-19. The CDR3 coding sequence is TGTGCCAGCAGTGAAGCGCTTCGGGGTTTCGCAGACACCATATATTTT. Amino acid sequence: CASSEALRGFADTIYF.